The 20 T cell receptor beta chains below come from one sample, sequenced in a study of blood T cell repertoires in COVID-19. Measured with immunoSEQ multiplex PCR; TCRdb has only the in-frame clones, and not every one. The profile shows roughly 100,000 clones, about nine tenths of them singletons. Sequenced input: peripheral blood. These receptor sequences come from a human donor with active COVID-19. The donor label of this sample is uncertain.

The chain has TRBV9 and TRBJ1-6; D gene ambiguous. Deletions cut 0 bases from V and 8 bases from J, with 6 bases between. This CDR3 region has 13 residues. Germline V lookup: CDR1 SGDLS, CDR2 YYNGEE. The CDR3 loop is CASSVGGDSPLHF. As DNA, the CDR3 is TGTGCCAGCAGCGTAGGAGGAGATTCACCCCTCCACTTT.

The chain joins TRBV4-1 to TRBJ1-6, with 7 bases lining up with TRBD1. CDR3 length equals 15 residues. Trimming removed 2 bases from V and 7 bases from J; junction bases left unmatched: 5. Germline lookup yields CDR1 MGHRA and CDR2 YSYEKL. The CDR3, as DNA: TGCGCCAGCAGCCAATGGACAGGAGAGAATTCACCCCTCCACTTT. It translates to CASSQWTGENSPLHF.

The chain links TRBV4-1 to TRBJ1-4; D is undetermined. The CDR3 has 15 amino acids. Germline CDR1 reads MGHRA; CDR2 reads YSYEKL. The V end was cut by 0 bases, the J end by 5 bases, with 10 bases between. CDR3 loop: CASSQEGVPNEKLFF. For the CDR3, the DNA is TGCGCCAGCAGCCAAGAGGGAGTACCCAATGAAAAACTGTTTTTT.

CDR3 region: CASSLRFAGPQRELEQYF. The CDR3 region has the DNA TGTGCCAGCAGCTTGAGATTCGCGGGGCCCCAGCGAGAACTCGAGCAGTACTTC. The rearrangement links TRBV5-6 to TRBJ2-7, with D possibly TRBD2 on 6 matching bases. The CDR3 is 18 amino acids. V lost 1 base, J lost 6 bases, and 26 bases lay in between. The V gene's germline CDR1 is SGHDT and CDR2 YYEEEE.

This rearrangement joins TRBV5-1 to TRBJ2-7; D might be TRBD2 (6 bases). Germline V gene data show CDR1 as SGHRS and CDR2 as YFSETQ. The CDR3 covers 15 residues. Trimming left V 3 bases short and J 2 bases short, with 15 bases between. The CDR3 bases are TGCGCCAGCAGCTCGTTTGGAGGGGAAACCTACGAGCAGTACTTC. It specifies CASSSFGGETYEQYF.

The rearrangement links TRBV28 to TRBJ1-2; D perhaps matches TRBD1 (6 bases). The CDR3 has 13 residues. Germline V lookup: CDR1 MDHEN, CDR2 SYDVKM. Trimming pared 4 bases from V and 2 bases from J, leaving 8 bases between. CDR3 sequence (DNA): TGTGCCAGCAGTTCAGGGGAGAACTATGGCTACACCTTC. The encoded protein is CASSSGENYGYTF.

This rearrangement joins TRBV7-2 to TRBJ1-2; D not resolved. The CDR3 is 12 residues long. V was pared by 3 bases and J by 7 bases, with 9 bases between. Germline V gene sequence: CDR1 SGHTA, CDR2 FQGNSA. CDR3: CASSFLYIGYTF. The CDR3 DNA reads TGTGCCAGCAGCTTCCTATATATTGGCTACACCTTC.

This rearrangement joins TRBV5-1 to TRBJ2-3, with TRBD2 matching over 15 bases. This CDR3 is built from 18 residues. V trimming: 3 bases; J trimming: 0 bases; junction bases outside the gene matches: 5. Germline V gives CDR1 SGHRS, CDR2 YFSETQ. The CDR3 DNA follows: TGCGCCAGCAGCTCGGGACTAGCGGGGGGTAGTAGCACAGATACGCAGTATTTT. Translating it yields CASSSGLAGGSSTDTQYF. The entire variable domain, with the rest obtained from reference TRBV5-1 and TRBJ2-3, is as follows: KAGVTQTPRYLIKTRGQQVTLSCSPISGHRSVSWYQQTPGQGLQFLFEYFSETQRNKGNFPGRFSGRQFSNSRSEMNVSTLELGDSALYLCASSSGLAGGSSTDTQYFGPGTRLTVL.

The chain has TRBV3-1 (or the pseudogene TRBV3-2) and TRBJ1-1, with TRBD1 matching 8 bases. The CDR3 totals 19 residues. J gave up 2 bases and V 2 bases, and 16 bases lay outside the gene matches. Germline V gene data show CDR1 as LGHDT and CDR2 as YNNKEL (reference sequence). CDR3 nucleotide sequence: TGTGCCAGCAGCCAAAGTCAGGTTAGCACAGGGGGATTAAACACTGAAGCTTTCTTT. It yields the protein CASSQSQVSTGGLNTEAFF.

This chain connects TRBV7-3 to TRBJ2-5, with TRBD1 matching 9 bases. Germline V gene data show CDR1 as SGHTA and CDR2 as FQGTGA. V was pared by 5 bases and J by 5 bases, with 12 bases of the junction left unmatched. The CDR3 is 16 residues long. DNA for the CDR3: TGTGCCAGCAGCCCCCATCTGGGACAGGGTTTTGAGACCCAGTACTTC. This sequence encodes CASSPHLGQGFETQYF.

The chain couples TRBV6-5 to TRBJ1-2; the D gene is possibly TRBD1 (6 bases). The CDR3 covers 13 residues. The V gene's germline CDR1 is MNHEY and CDR2 SVGAGI. V was trimmed by 6 bases and J by 4 bases, leaving 12 bases between them. DNA of the CDR3: TGTGCCAGCAGGGGGCGCAGGGGCTATGGCTACACCTTC. Its protein product is CASRGRRGYGYTF.

The chain employs TRBV7-2 and TRBJ2-2; TRBD2 agrees at 8 bases. The length of the CDR3 is 17 residues. CDR1 is SGHTA and CDR2 is FQGNSA in the germline V gene. Losses at the gene ends were 2 bases for V and 5 bases for J; bases not matched to a gene: 10. This CDR3 is CASSLRGPAGGTGELFF. Here the CDR3 DNA reads TGTGCCAGCAGCTTACGGGGGCCCGCGGGGGGTACCGGGGAGCTGTTTTTT.

The chain joins TRBV6-6 to TRBJ2-7, with D maybe TRBD1 (6 bases). Trimming shortened V by 5 bases and J by 1 base, and 21 bases separated the two germline ends. The CDR3 sequence is 17 residues long. CDR1 is MNHNY, CDR2 SVGAGI, per germline (reference sequence). CDR3 sequence (DNA): TGTGCCAGCAGTCTACAACCAGCAGGGGTAACATCCTACGAGCAGTACTTC. Its translation is CASSLQPAGVTSYEQYF.

This clone was observed a single time. The gene calls are TRBV11-2 and TRBJ2-4; D is possibly TRBD2 (6 bases). The germline CDR1 and CDR2 sequences are SGHAT and FQNNGV. This CDR3 contains 19 residues. Trimming stripped 5 bases from V and 1 base from J, with 24 bases between. DNA for the CDR3: TGTGCCAGCAGCCAGCGTTGGGGGACTTCCGACGGGGCCAAAAACATTCAGTACTTC. It is translated as CASSQRWGTSDGAKNIQYF.

The chain recombines TRBV7-3 with TRBJ1-6; possibly TRBD1 for D (5 bases). This CDR3 contains 13 residues. The germline V and J ends were trimmed by 4 bases and 9 bases, with 10 bases remaining between them. The germline V gene has CDR1 SGHTA and CDR2 FQGTGA. The CDR3 nucleotides read TGTGCCAGCAGCTCGGACAACCTTTCACCCCTCCACTTT. Encoded protein: CASSSDNLSPLHF.

The rearrangement joins TRBV27 to TRBJ2-7, with 9 bases lining up with TRBD1. Germline V CDR1 and CDR2: MNHEY, SMNVEV (reference sequence). Losses at the gene ends were 5 bases for V and 1 base for J; bases not matched to a gene: 6. This CDR3 region has 15 residues. CDR3 bases: TGTGCCAGCAGTAACCTCGGGACAGGGTCCTACGAGCAGTACTTC. Amino acids: CASSNLGTGSYEQYF.

The V gene is TRBV4-3, the J gene TRBJ1-1; 8 nucleotides align to TRBD1. Looked up from germline, CDR1 is LGHNA and CDR2 is YSLEER. The CDR3 totals 16 residues. The ends lost 4 bases at V and 0 bases at J; junction bases unmatched: 7. Here the CDR3 DNA reads TGCGCCAGCAGCCCCGGACAGGGACGTATGAACACTGAAGCTTTCTTT. This encodes CASSPGQGRMNTEAFF.

Here the CDR3 DNA reads TGTGCCAGCCTGAAAGGGGTCTATGGCTACACCTTC. It yields the protein CASLKGVYGYTF. The V call is TRBV12-3 or TRBV12-4, the J call TRBJ1-2; weak D call: TRBD1 (5 bases). This CDR3 contains 12 residues. V was clipped by 8 bases and J by 4 bases, with 11 bases between them.

The CDR3 spells CASSFRTSRYNEQFF. The CDR3 region has the DNA TGTGCCAGCAGCTTTCGGACTAGCCGATACAATGAGCAGTTCTTC. The rearrangement uses TRBV13 and TRBJ2-1; TRBD2 agrees at 8 bases. The germline V gene has CDR1 PRHDT and CDR2 FYEKMQ (reference sequence). V was clipped by 3 bases and J by 4 bases; unmatched bases: 5. The CDR3 is 15 residues long.

This rearrangement joins TRBV5-1 to TRBJ2-5, with TRBD1 matching over 9 bases. The V and J ends lost 3 bases and 3 bases, in that order; junction bases with no gene match: 9. The CDR3 has 16 residues. Looked up from germline, CDR1 is SGHRS and CDR2 is YFSETQ. The DNA of the CDR3 is TGCGCCAGCAGCTCGCTAGTGACAGGGGGGAAAGAGACCCAGTACTTC. Its translation: CASSSLVTGGKETQYF.